This T cell receptor beta chain was documented in a study of blood T cell repertoires in COVID-19. Across the whole study: The United States, Italy and Spain provided the acute and convalescent COVID-19 samples.

During active infection, Seattle patients enrolled and were then monitored through disease. Authors' methods: Estimation of nucleated cell counts relied on the amplification of reference gene primers. Produced via immunoSEQ multiplex PCR; TCRdb's table is partial and in-frame only. That table gives V, J and clone size, and the DNA gave D and trimming. The profile shows about 440,000 clones, approximately 90% of them singletons. In this sample, this clone turned up a few times. V gave up 4 bases and J gave up 7 bases; unmatched junction bases: 4. The germline V gene has CDR1 MGHRA and CDR2 YSYEKL. The CDR3 is 14 residues long.

The chain links TRBV4-1 to TRBJ1-2, with 12 bases aligning to TRBD1. The sample taken for sequencing was peripheral blood. The sequence was collected from a woman aged 45-65 years with COVID-19, enrolled during active disease. The DNA of the CDR3 is TGCGCCAGCAGCCCGGGACAGGGGGCTTTTGGCTACACCTTC. Its translation: CASSPGQGAFGYTF.